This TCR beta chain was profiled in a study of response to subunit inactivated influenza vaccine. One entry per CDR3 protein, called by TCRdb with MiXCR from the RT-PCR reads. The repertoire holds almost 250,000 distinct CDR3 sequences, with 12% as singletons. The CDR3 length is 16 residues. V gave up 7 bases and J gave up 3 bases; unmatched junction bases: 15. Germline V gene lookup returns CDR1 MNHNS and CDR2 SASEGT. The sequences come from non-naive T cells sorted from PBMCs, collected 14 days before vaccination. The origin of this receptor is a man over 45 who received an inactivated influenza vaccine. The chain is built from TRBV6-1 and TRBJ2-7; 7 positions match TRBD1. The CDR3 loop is CASTTTSAGGFYEQYF. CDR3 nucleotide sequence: TGTGCCAGCACAACAACAAGTGCAGGGGGATTCTACGAGCAGTACTTC.